The TCR beta chain under discussion was sequenced for a study of blood T cell repertoires in COVID-19. On the study more broadly: T cells, B-cell-depleted T cells, or PBMCs supplied cDNA or gDNA.

Sequencing was performed with immunoSEQ multiplex PCR; in TCRdb, only in-frame clones are kept and a portion is missing. Of around 470,000 clones listed, 90% were seen once; the top ten hold about 0.6%. Participants were aged about 18 to 95 years, lived in roughly 25 US areas, and enrolled virtually. Participants had their cohort set by participant-reported clinical history. Recovered status applied to Cohort 3 donors who had two consecutive negative PCRs. It also applied to those with clearance or with symptom resolution. The source of this sequence is a man aged 18 to 30 who had recovered from COVID-19. Sequencing used PBMCs or T cells enriched from blood (not recorded which).

The CDR3 reads CAISEGGHSYEQYF. The CDR3 DNA is TGTGCCATCAGTGAGGGTGGACACTCCTACGAGCAGTACTTC. The chain carries TRBV10-3 and TRBJ2-7, with TRBD1 as a possible D gene (5 bases). The CDR3 runs to 14 residues. V lost 2 bases to trimming and J lost 0 bases, with 8 bases between them. Germline V lookup: CDR1 ENHRY, CDR2 SYGVKD.